These T cell receptor beta chains were read from a single sample in a study of regulatory T cells in long-lasting Graves disease. TCRdb independently ran MiXCR on the multiplex PCR reads; one entry per CDR3 protein. This sample carries hundreds of thousands of distinct CDR3 sequences, about a sixth of them seen once, and the ten largest clones take roughly 27%. These same data were also listed under a study on T cells in Graves' hyperthyroidism and ophthalmopathy.

This specimen consisted of peripheral blood mononuclear cells (PBMCs), obtained at new diagnosis, from a patient treated with antithyroid drugs. The origin of the receptors is a middle-aged man with Graves disease. Each CDR3 is given with its conserved first and last residue. A D gene is named only where the DNA matches it firmly. The size of a clone is reported for some rows only, either as once, few or many, or as a class for expanded clones.

>TRBJ1-1|TRBV2|many|-
TGCGCCAGCAGCTACAGGGCCGGGAACACTGAAGCTTTCTTT
CASSYRAGNTEAFF
>TRBJ2-5|TRBV18|few|TRBD1
TGTGCCAGCTCACACCAACGGACAGGGATAAGGGTAGAGACCCAGTACTTC
CASSHQRTGIRVETQYF
>TRBJ2-5|TRBV10-3|-|TRBD1
TGTGCCATCAGTCCTGGCCGGGACAGGGGGGAGACCCAGTACTTC
CAISPGRDRGETQYF
>TRBJ2-1|TRBV6-1|many|TRBD2
TGTGCCAGCAGTCTCCTTAGCGGGGAGCAGTTCTTC
CASSLLSGEQFF
>TRBJ2-1|TRBV30|-|TRBD1
TGTGCCTGGAGTGACAGGGGGCGCGGCCCCTACAATGAGCAGTTCTTC
CAWSDRGRGPYNEQFF
>TRBJ2-2|TRBV12-3/TRBV12-4|many|TRBD2
TGTGCCAGCAGTTTCACTAGCGGCCCGGGGGAGCTGTTTTTT
CASSFTSGPGELFF
>TRBJ2-7|TRBV30|few|TRBD1
TGTGCACGGAGCCCGGGACAGGGGGCGTCCGAGCAGTACTTC
CARSPGQGASEQYF
>TRBJ2-7|TRBV10-3|-|-
TGTGCCATCAGTGAGTCCGTTGACGCAGCCTACGAGCAGTACTTC
CAISESVDAAYEQYF
>TRBJ1-1|TRBV7-9|many|TRBD1
TGTGCCAGCACCGAAGGGAGGGGGCACACTGAAGCTTTCTTT
CASTEGRGHTEAFF
>TRBJ2-3|TRBV7-6|-|TRBD2
TGTGCCAGCAGCTTATTACGAGCGGGGGACACAGATACGCAGTATTTT
CASSLLRAGDTDTQYF
>TRBJ1-5|TRBV29-1|few|-
TGCAGCGTTGGCAGGGATAGCAATCAGCCCCAGCATTTT
CSVGRDSNQPQHF
>TRBJ2-7|TRBV5-1|many|-
TGCGCCAGCAGCTTGGGAACATCCAGCTCCTACGAGCAGTACTTC
CASSLGTSSSYEQYF
>TRBJ2-7|TRBV5-4|many|-
TGTGCCAGCAGCCGAACGGGACTCTCCTACGAGCAGTACTTC
CASSRTGLSYEQYF
>TRBJ2-1|TRBV13|few|TRBD1
TGTGCCAGCAGCTTACGACAGGGCGGTGAGCAGTTCTTC
CASSLRQGGEQFF
>TRBJ1-6|TRBV5-1|many|-
TGCGCCAGCAGCCCGGGACCGAATAATTCACCCCTCCACTTT
CASSPGPNNSPLHF
>TRBJ1-5|TRBV2|few|TRBD1
TGTGCCAGCAGAGGGACAGGGCGACAGCCCCAGCATTTT
CASRGTGRQPQHF